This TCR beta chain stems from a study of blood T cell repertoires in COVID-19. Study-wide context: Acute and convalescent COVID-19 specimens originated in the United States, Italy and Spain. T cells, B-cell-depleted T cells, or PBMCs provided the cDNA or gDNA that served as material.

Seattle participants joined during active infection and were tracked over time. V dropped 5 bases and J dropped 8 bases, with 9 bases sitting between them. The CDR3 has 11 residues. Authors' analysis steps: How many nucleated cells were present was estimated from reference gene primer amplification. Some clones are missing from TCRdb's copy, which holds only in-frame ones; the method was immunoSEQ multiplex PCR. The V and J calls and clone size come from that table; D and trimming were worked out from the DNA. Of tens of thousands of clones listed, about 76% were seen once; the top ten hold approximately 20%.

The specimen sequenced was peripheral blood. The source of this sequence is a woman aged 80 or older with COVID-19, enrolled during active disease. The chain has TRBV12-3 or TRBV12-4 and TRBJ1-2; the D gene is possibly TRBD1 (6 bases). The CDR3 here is CASSQGNGYTF. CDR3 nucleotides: TGTGCCAGCAGTCAGGGGAACGGCTACACCTTC.